This T cell receptor (beta chain) derives from a study of T cell responses to AZD1222 COVID-19 vaccine. CDR1 SNHLY and CDR2 FYNNEI come from the germline V gene. Trimming shortened V by 8 bases and J by 0 bases, and 8 bases separated the two germline ends. The CDR3 covers 13 residues. Here immunoSEQ multiplex PCR was the method, and the copy in TCRdb shows in-frame clones only, minus some. The data contain over 150,000 clones, less than 90% of them singletons. Study-level results: Clonal diversity was possibly underestimated; the donors were predominantly white British and more often female. Baseline seropositivity characterized only a handful of AZD1222 recipients. The repertoires were collected only after the peak T cell response.

To note about this clone: No antigen is known for it.

This sample comprised peripheral blood, obtained on day 0 of MenACWY control vaccination. This sequence was found in an adult in good health. V is TRBV2 and J is TRBJ2-1; the D is unclear. The CDR3 DNA sequence: TGTGCCAGCCAAGGGATCTCCTACAATGAGCAGTTCTTC. It is translated as CASQGISYNEQFF.